The following is a T cell receptor beta chain sequence with its context. The data are from a study of cytomegalovirus exposure and HLA in healthy donors. PCR was performed using 60 Vbeta and 13 Jbeta primers. Profiling relied on immunoSEQ multiplex PCR, and the TCRdb table lists in-frame clones only, not all of them. The table records about 150,000 clones, 66% of them present only once. The germline gives CDR1 SEHNR, CDR2 FQNEAQ (reference sequence). This CDR3 is built from 17 residues. Losses at the gene ends were 1 base for V and 2 bases for J; bases not matched to a gene: 7. The clonotype comes from a human donor in good health. The chain employs TRBV7-9 and TRBJ2-5; TRBD2 matches 10 bases. Material for sequencing was PBMCs. CDR3 region: CASSLGTRTSGQETQYF. The CDR3 nucleotides are TGTGCCAGCAGCTTAGGGACTAGGACTAGCGGTCAAGAGACCCAGTACTTC.